This T cell receptor beta chain was identified in a study of shared clonotypes between healthy human individuals. Here immunoSEQ multiplex PCR was the method, and the copy in TCRdb shows in-frame clones only, minus some. Found here are more than 400,000 clones, over 70% of them singletons; the top ten hold more than 9.5%. CDR3 length equals 17 residues. V was shortened by 6 bases and J by 0 bases, with 15 bases between the two germline ends. Germline V gene lookup returns CDR1 LNHDA and CDR2 SQIVND (reference sequence). A word on this clone: Distinct nucleotide sequences in the sample also encode this CDR3.

What was sequenced was PBMCs. This clonotype originated in a woman in her thirties or forties in good health. Some clones in this sample may be carry-over from other donors' samples. The chain recombines TRBV19 with TRBJ2-6; a weak D match, TRBD2 (6 bases). The CDR3 bases are TGTGCCAGTAGCCCGTCCCCCGGGAGCTCTGGGGCCAACGTCCTGACTTTC. This codes for CASSPSPGSSGANVLTF. Complete variable domain (other parts from reference TRBV19 and TRBJ2-6): DGGITQSPKYLFRKEGQNVTLSCEQNLNHDAMYWYRQDPGQGLRLIYYSQIVNDFQKGDIAEGYSVSREKKESFPLTVTSAQKNPTAFYLCASSPSPGSSGANVLTFGAGSRLTVL.